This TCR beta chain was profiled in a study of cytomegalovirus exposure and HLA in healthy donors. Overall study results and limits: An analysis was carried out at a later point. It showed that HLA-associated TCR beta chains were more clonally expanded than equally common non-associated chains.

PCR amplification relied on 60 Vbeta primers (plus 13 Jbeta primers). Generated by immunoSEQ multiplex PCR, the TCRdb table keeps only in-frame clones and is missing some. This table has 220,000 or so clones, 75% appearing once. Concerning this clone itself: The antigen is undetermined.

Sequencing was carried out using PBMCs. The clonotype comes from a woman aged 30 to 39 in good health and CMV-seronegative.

As DNA, the CDR3 is TGCAGCGTTGAGACTAGCGCCTACAATGAGCAGTTCTTC. Translated: CSVETSAYNEQFF. The chain joins TRBV29-1 to TRBJ2-1; 8 bases agree with TRBD2. Trimming cost V 3 bases and J 2 bases; bases outside gene matches: 0. Germline CDR1 is SQVTM and CDR2 is ANQGSEA. This CDR3 has 13 residues.